The present TCR beta chain was sequenced within a study of beta chain features in type 1 diabetes. Overall study results and limits: Type 1 diabetes patients had moderately but significantly shorter TCRB CDR3s in all four CD4+ subsets. When cDNA is sequenced, cells with high TCR expression could be over-represented.

This clone was seen a few times. The antigen remains undetermined. Expressed TCRB transcripts were sequenced after all isolated RNA was converted to cDNA. It was found that naive, central memory and regulatory T cell samples averaged around 3.8 million reads. Assay used: immunoSEQ multiplex PCR; TCRdb lists only in-frame clones, some missing. The sample has more than 300,000 clones; over 12% are singletons. Sequenced sample: naive CD4+ T cells from blood. The source of this sequence is a woman under 30 in good health.

The CDR3 reads CASSKAQGVQETQYF. In nucleotides, the CDR3 is TGTGCCAGCAGTAAGGCACAGGGGGTCCAAGAGACCCAGTACTTC. The V gene is TRBV28, the J gene TRBJ2-5; 8 bases are a match to TRBD1. J was trimmed by 1 base and V by 5 bases; bases with no gene match: 6. The CDR3 has 15 amino acids. Germline V gene sequence: CDR1 MDHEN, CDR2 SYDVKM.